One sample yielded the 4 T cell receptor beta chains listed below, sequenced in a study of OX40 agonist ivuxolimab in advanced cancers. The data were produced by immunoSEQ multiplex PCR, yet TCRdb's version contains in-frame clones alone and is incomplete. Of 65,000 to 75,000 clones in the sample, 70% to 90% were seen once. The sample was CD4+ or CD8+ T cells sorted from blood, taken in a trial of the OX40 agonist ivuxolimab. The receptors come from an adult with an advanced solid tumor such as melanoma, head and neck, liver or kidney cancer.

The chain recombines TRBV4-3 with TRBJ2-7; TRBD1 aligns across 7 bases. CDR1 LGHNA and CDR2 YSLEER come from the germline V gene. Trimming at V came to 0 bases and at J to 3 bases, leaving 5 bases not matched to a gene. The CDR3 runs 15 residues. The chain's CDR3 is CASSQERQGRYEQYF. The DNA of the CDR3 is TGCGCCAGCAGCCAAGAAAGACAGGGCCGCTACGAGCAGTACTTC.

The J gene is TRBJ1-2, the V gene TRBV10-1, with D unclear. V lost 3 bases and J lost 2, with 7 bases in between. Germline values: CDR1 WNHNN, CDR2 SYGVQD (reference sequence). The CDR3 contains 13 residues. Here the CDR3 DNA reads TGCGCCAGCAGTGAAGCGGTGAACTATGGCTACACCTTC. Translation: CASSEAVNYGYTF.

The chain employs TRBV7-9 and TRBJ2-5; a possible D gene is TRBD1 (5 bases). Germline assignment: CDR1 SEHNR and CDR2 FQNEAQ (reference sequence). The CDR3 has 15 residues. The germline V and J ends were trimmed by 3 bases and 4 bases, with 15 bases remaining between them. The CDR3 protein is CASSFSGQSGETQYF. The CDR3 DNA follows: TGTGCCAGCAGCTTCTCTGGACAATCGGGAGAGACCCAGTACTTC. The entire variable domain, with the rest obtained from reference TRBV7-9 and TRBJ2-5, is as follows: DTGVSQNPRHKITKRGQNVTFRCDPISEHNRLYWYRQTLGQGPEFLTYFQNEAQLEKSRLLSDRFSAERPKGSFSTLEIQRTEQGDSAMYLCASSFSGQSGETQYFGPGTRLLVL.

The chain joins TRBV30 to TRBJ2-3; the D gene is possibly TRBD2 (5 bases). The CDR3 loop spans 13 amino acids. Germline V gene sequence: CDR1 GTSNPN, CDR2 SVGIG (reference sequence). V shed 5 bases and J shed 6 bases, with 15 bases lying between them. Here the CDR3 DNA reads TGTGCCTGGTCTGCGGGCGGAGCGGATACGCAGTATTTT. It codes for CAWSAGGADTQYF.